This T cell receptor beta chain is from a study of T cells in Graves' hyperthyroidism and ophthalmopathy. Uncontrolled infection, other autoimmune disease, pregnancy and lactation each barred patients from inclusion. Researchers amplified the TCR beta CDR3 regions from RNA transcripts. The study used the HTBI primer set for a first-round RT-PCR of the TCR CDR3. MiXCR, applied by TCRdb to the multiplex PCR reads, yields one record per CDR3 protein. In the table there are under 650,000 distinct CDR3 sequences, around 15% of which are singletons. This clonotype occurred many times. Its antigen is currently unknown. Notes on the study in general: Ophthalmopathy cases were set apart from stable hyperthyroidism by a 13 V-J model.

The TCR originated in a woman in her 30s with Graves' hyperthyroidism. The sequencing input was blood.

The CDR3 DNA sequence: TGCAGTGCTAGATCGGGACAGGGCTTCTACGAGCAGTACTTC. It specifies CSARSGQGFYEQYF. The chain is built from TRBV20-1 and TRBJ2-7; TRBD1 agrees at 9 bases. Germline values: CDR1 DFQATT, CDR2 SNEGSKA (reference sequence). The junction had 5 bases not matched to a gene; V was cut back by 2 bases and J by 3 bases. The CDR3 is 14 residues long.